A selection of T cell receptor beta chains follows, all from one sample in a study of blood T cell repertoires in COVID-19. Repertoires were generated with immunoSEQ multiplex PCR, while TCRdb's copy carries only in-frame clones and drops some. This repertoire shows hundreds of thousands of clones, 90% found once; its top ten account for approximately 2.5%. Sequencing input: PBMCs or T cells enriched from blood (not recorded which). The receptors were sampled from a man aged 55 to 69 who had recovered from COVID-19. CDR3s include the opening cysteine and the closing phenylalanine or tryptophan.

CDR3 protein,J gene,V gene
CASSLMSGVEKLFF,TRBJ1-4,TRBV11-2
CASSTEGQGLGEAFF,TRBJ1-1,TRBV19
CASRSLRNTIYF,TRBJ1-3,TRBV6-6
CAWRTGLSNQPQHF,TRBJ1-5,TRBV30
CASSLGSGVGWANVLTF,TRBJ2-6,TRBV13
CATGTAGTDTQYF,TRBJ2-3,TRBV15
CASSLEPHRGFYGYTF,TRBJ1-2,TRBV7-2
CASSPVAVQPQHF,TRBJ1-5,TRBV18
CASSINVAYNADTQYF,TRBJ2-3,TRBV7-2
CASSIGQGAPETQYF,TRBJ2-5,TRBV11-2
CASMGQGASYEQYF,TRBJ2-7,TRBV10-2
CASSFNGRDTGELFF,TRBJ2-2,TRBV5-1
CATSSDDRRPEAFF,TRBJ1-1,TRBV15
CASSSQARDSQIF,TRBJ2-1,TRBV12-3/TRBV12-4
CASSPRRDGYTF,TRBJ1-2,TRBV18
CASSAPGTGSTELYF,TRBJ2-4,TRBV7-9
CASSSWTGLNTGELFF,TRBJ2-2,TRBV14
CASSYGSGENEQYF,TRBJ2-7,TRBV6-5
CASSTGQGSGNTIYF,TRBJ1-3,TRBV21-1
CATSREGASGNTIYF,TRBJ1-3,TRBV15
CSAQGQGNTEAFF,TRBJ1-1,TRBV29-1
CASSTGLAGAPDTQYF,TRBJ2-3,TRBV14
CASSPLGQNYNSPLHF,TRBJ1-6,TRBV28
CASSQGQGDSPLHF,TRBJ1-6,TRBV3-1/TRBV3-2
CASSQTPGAGNTIYF,TRBJ1-3,TRBV3-1/TRBV3-2
CASSQESRGDTQYF,TRBJ2-3,TRBV4-2
CASSVSGFDEQYF,TRBJ2-7,TRBV9
CASSRSAGELFF,TRBJ2-2,TRBV12-3/TRBV12-4
CASSLTGRDTEAFF,TRBJ1-1,TRBV5-1
CATNHGTGRRVNYGYTF,TRBJ1-2,TRBV24-1
CASSQPGQPSYGYTF,TRBJ1-2,TRBV3-1/TRBV3-2
CASSGRQGTTGELFF,TRBJ2-2,TRBV9